Below, one T cell receptor (beta chain) is given with its context. The antigen remains unidentified. The data derive from a study of shared clonotypes between healthy human individuals. Method: immunoSEQ multiplex PCR; TCRdb's copy keeps in-frame clones and lacks some. The repertoire consists of roughly 1,100,000 clones, with 65% to 80% occurring once and the leading ten covering about 1.5%. Germline values: CDR1 MDHEN, CDR2 SYDVKM. The CDR3 length is 14 residues. V was cut by 2 bases and J by 7 bases, with 12 bases left in between. Study results and caveats: Specimens sampled were limited to blood, with tissue repertoires likely differing.

This receptor was identified in a man between 18 and 29 years old in good health. Sequenced sample: memory CD4+ T cells sorted from blood. Described subset: CD45RA-negative fraction. The chain recombines TRBV28 with TRBJ1-5; weak D call: TRBD1 (5 bases). The CDR3 spells CASSLRGVEQPQHF. The CDR3 DNA follows: TGTGCCAGCAGTTTACGGGGGGTAGAACAGCCCCAGCATTTT.